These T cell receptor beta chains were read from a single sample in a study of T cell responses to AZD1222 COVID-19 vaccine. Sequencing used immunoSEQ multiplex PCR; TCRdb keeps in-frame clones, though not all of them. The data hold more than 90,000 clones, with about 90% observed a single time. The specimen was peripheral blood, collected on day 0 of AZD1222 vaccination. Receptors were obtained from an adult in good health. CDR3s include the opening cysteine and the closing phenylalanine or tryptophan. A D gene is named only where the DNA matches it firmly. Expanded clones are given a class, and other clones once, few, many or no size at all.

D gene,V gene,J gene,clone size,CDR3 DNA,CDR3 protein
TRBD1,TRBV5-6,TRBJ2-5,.,TGTGCCAGCAGCTACCCCGGGACAGGGGGGCCCCAGTACTTC,CASSYPGTGGPQYF
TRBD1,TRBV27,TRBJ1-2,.,TGTGCCAGCAGTAGCTCCATGGGACAGGGGCCCTATGGCTACACCTTC,CASSSSMGQGPYGYTF
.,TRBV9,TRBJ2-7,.,TGTGCCAGCAGCCCGACGACTAGTGGCTACGAGCAGTACTTC,CASSPTTSGYEQYF
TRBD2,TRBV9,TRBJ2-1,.,TGTGCCAGCAGCGTAGTTGGGGCTAGCGGGAGGATGGACAATGAGCAGTTCTTC,CASSVVGASGRMDNEQFF
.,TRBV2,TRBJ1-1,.,TGTGCCAGCAGGGCGGACAGGAACACTGAAGCTTTCTTT,CASRADRNTEAFF
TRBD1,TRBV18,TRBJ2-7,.,TGTGCCAGCTCACCCGGACAGGGGGCGCGCGAGCAGTACTTC,CASSPGQGAREQYF
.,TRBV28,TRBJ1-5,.,TGTGCCAGCAGTTTTGTGGGGGCTGATCGGCCCCAGCATTTT,CASSFVGADRPQHF
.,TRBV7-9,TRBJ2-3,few,TGTGCCAGCAGCTTAGAGGGGGGAAACACAGATACGCAGTATTTT,CASSLEGGNTDTQYF
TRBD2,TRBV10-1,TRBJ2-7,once,TGCGCCAGCGAACCGGGAGGGCAAAATTCCTACGAGCAGTACTTC,CASEPGGQNSYEQYF
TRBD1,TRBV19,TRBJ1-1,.,TGTGCCAGTAGTGAGGACAGGGAGGCTGAAGCTTTCTTT,CASSEDREAEAFF
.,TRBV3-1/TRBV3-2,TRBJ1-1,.,TGTGCCAGCAGCCAAGACGGCGGGAGGAACACTGAAGCTTTCTTT,CASSQDGGRNTEAFF
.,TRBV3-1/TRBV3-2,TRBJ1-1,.,TGTGCCAGCAGCCAAGCTCGCCAGGGAGGGTACCCGTCTGAAGCTTTCTTT,CASSQARQGGYPSEAFF
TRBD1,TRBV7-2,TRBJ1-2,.,TGTGCCAGCAGCTTAACCTCCCTCCAGGGGGCGGCGAACTATGGCTACACCTTC,CASSLTSLQGAANYGYTF
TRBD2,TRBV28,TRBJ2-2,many,TGTGCCAGCAGTCCCCCCGGACTAGCGGGCCACACCGGGGAGCTGTTTTTT,CASSPPGLAGHTGELFF
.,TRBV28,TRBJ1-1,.,TGTGCCAGCAGACCTCACTCAGCTAACACTGAAGCTTTCTTT,CASRPHSANTEAFF
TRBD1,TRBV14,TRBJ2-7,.,TGTGCCAGCAGCCAAGGACCGAGGCAGGGGGCAGGTGAGCAGTACTTC,CASSQGPRQGAGEQYF
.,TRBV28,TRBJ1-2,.,TGTGCCAGCAGTTTATTTGGGGGTGGCTACACCTTC,CASSLFGGGYTF
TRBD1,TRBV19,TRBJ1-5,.,TGTGCCAGTAGTATAGGGTCAGGGGGGGGTGTAGGCAATCAGCCCCAGCATTTT,CASSIGSGGGVGNQPQHF
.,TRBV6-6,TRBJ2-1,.,TGTGCCAGCAGAGAAATGCTTACCGCCTACAATGAGCAGTTCTTC,CASREMLTAYNEQFF
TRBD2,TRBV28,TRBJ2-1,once,TGTGCCAGCAGTTTAAGCGGGAGTCGGAATGAGCAGTTCTTC,CASSLSGSRNEQFF
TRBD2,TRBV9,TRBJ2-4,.,TGTGCCAGCAGCGTAGACCCCCTAGCGGGAGGCACCAAAAACATTCAGTACTTT,CASSVDPLAGGTKNIQYF
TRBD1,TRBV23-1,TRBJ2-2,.,TGCGCCAGCAGTCAAGGGACAGGGGACGGCACCGGGGAGCTGTTTTTT,CASSQGTGDGTGELFF
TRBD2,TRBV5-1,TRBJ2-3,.,TGCGCCAGCAGCTTGGGCCTAGCGGGAGGTACAGATACGCAGTATTTT,CASSLGLAGGTDTQYF
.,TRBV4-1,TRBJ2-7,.,TGCGCCAGCAGCCAAGTGGATTTGGAGGGTTACGAGCAGTACTTC,CASSQVDLEGYEQYF
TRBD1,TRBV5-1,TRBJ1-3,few,TGCGCCAGCAGCTTGGGCAGGGGGCGAGTGCGAGGAAACACCATATATTTT,CASSLGRGRVRGNTIYF
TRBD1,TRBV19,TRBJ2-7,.,TGTGCCAGTAGTAGGCGGGGGACAGGGTTCTACGAGCAGTACTTC,CASSRRGTGFYEQYF
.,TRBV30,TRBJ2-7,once,TGTGCCTGGAGTGACGGGAGATACCCCTACGAGCAGTACTTC,CAWSDGRYPYEQYF
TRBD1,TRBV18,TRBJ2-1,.,TGTGCCAGCTCACCGGGACAGAATTACAATGAGCAGTTCTTC,CASSPGQNYNEQFF
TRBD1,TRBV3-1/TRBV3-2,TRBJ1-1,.,TGTGCCAGCAGCCAGGACAGGGTCACTGAAGCTTTCTTT,CASSQDRVTEAFF
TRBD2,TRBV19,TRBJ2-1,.,TGTGCCAGTAGTGTACTAGCGGGAGTGAAAGGTGTGGCCTACAATGAGCAGTTCTTC,CASSVLAGVKGVAYNEQFF
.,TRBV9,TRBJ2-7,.,TGTGCCAGCAGCACGACCGGGACGGAATTCTACGAGCAGTACTTC,CASSTTGTEFYEQYF
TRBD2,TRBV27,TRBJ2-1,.,TGTGCCAGCAGTTCCGCTAGCGGGAGGGCCTACAATGAGCAGTTCTTC,CASSSASGRAYNEQFF
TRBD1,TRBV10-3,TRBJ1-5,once,TGTGCCATTCGACAGGGGGATCGTCAGCCCCAGCATTTT,CAIRQGDRQPQHF
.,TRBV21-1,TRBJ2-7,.,TGTGCCAGCAGCAAAGACTGGCGACTAGCGGGCTACGAGCAGTACTTC,CASSKDWRLAGYEQYF
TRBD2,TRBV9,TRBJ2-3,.,TGTGCCAGCAGCGTAGGGCTAGCGGGAGGTACAGATACGCAGTATTTT,CASSVGLAGGTDTQYF
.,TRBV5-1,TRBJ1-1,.,TGCGCCAGCAGCTTGGACCCCGGGGAGGGGGCTGAAGCTTTCTTT,CASSLDPGEGAEAFF
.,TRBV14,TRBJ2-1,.,TGTGCCAGCAGCCCTTCGTCCGATGAGCAGTTCTTC,CASSPSSDEQFF